This TCR beta chain was profiled in a study of blood T cells in healthy people across ages. Findings and limits, study-wide: PBMC samples, being unsorted, prevented any conclusive comparison of naive and antigen-experienced cells. In older individuals, TCR beta diversity per million T cells was lower, falling roughly linearly with age. Naive CD4+ cells and diversity were both higher in long-lived donors than in aged donors.

Germline loops: CDR1 MDHEN, CDR2 SYDVKM. This CDR3 spans 16 amino acids. The V gene end was trimmed by 5 bases and the J gene end by 2 bases; junction bases not matched to a gene: 9. Sample-barcoded 5' priming and a J-beta primer mix drove a second PCR of roughly 6 to 12 cycles. Each sample provided no less than 2.5 million CDR3-containing paired-end reads. TCRdb re-analysed the 5' RACE reads in MiXCR, keeping a single row per CDR3 protein. Here the sample spans roughly 800,000 distinct CDR3 sequences, roughly 50% being singletons. Of note for this clonotype: Its antigen is currently unknown.

The V call is TRBV28, the J call TRBJ1-5, with 7 bases that match TRBD1. Input material: blood. The sequence was obtained from a man older than 75 in good health. The CDR3 nucleotides are TGTGCCAGCAGTATGGCCGGACAGGTTGGCAATCAGCCCCAGCATTTT. This encodes CASSMAGQVGNQPQHF.